These T cell receptor beta chains were read from a single sample in a study of long-term antiretroviral therapy in people with HIV. Data came from immunoSEQ multiplex PCR; TCRdb stores just in-frame clones and leaves some out. This sample yields some 25,000 clones, of which around 77% are seen a single time; approximately 10% belongs to the top ten. The sample in question was unsorted PBMCs, obtained 2.1 years after starting antiretroviral therapy. These receptors were collected from a man aged 25 to 40 with HIV. The CDR3 runs from the conserved cysteine through the conserved F or W. The D gene is left open where the match is weak. Clone size, where shown, is once, few, many, or a class for clones that have expanded.

TRBD2,TRBV9,TRBJ2-1,.,CASSPGTSGSSYNEQFF,TGTGCCAGCAGCCCAGGGACTAGCGGGAGCTCCTACAATGAGCAGTTCTTC
TRBD1,TRBV2,TRBJ1-5,.,CASIAGTGSNQPQHF,TGTGCCAGCATCGCCGGGACAGGGAGCAATCAGCCCCAGCATTTT
TRBD1,TRBV28,TRBJ1-1,medium-sized,CASSLSSQGAEAFF,TGTGCCAGCAGTTTATCTTCTCAGGGGGCTGAAGCTTTCTTT
.,TRBV11-2,TRBJ2-1,.,CASSLDSHEQFF,TGTGCCAGCAGCTTAGATTCCCATGAGCAGTTCTTC
.,TRBV6-4,TRBJ2-2,once,CASSADSDTGELFF,TGTGCCAGCAGTGCGGACAGCGACACCGGGGAGCTGTTTTTT
TRBD1,TRBV7-2,TRBJ1-4,.,CASRRTGWAEKLFF,TGTGCCAGCAGGAGGACAGGGTGGGCTGAAAAACTGTTTTTT
.,TRBV19,TRBJ1-5,.,CASSPGTRYSNQPQHF,TGTGCCAGTAGTCCAGGGACAAGGTATAGCAATCAGCCCCAGCATTTT
.,TRBV27,TRBJ1-1,.,CASSFRGTEAFF,TGTGCCAGCAGTTTTAGGGGCACTGAAGCTTTCTTT
.,TRBV14,TRBJ1-1,few,CASSRQLDTEAFF,TGTGCCAGCAGCCGCCAGTTGGACACTGAAGCTTTCTTT
TRBD2,TRBV9,TRBJ2-5,.,CASSVAPGRGLETQYF,TGTGCCAGCAGCGTAGCCCCCGGGCGGGGGTTGGAGACCCAGTACTTC
.,TRBV18,TRBJ1-2,few,CASSPRADSAYGYTF,TGTGCCAGCTCACCAAGAGCGGACAGCGCCTATGGCTACACCTTC
TRBD2,TRBV19,TRBJ2-1,.,CASTSGGIYNEQFF,TGTGCCAGTACTAGCGGGGGCATTTACAATGAGCAGTTCTTC
.,TRBV6-5,TRBJ2-7,.,CASSYRGWLYEQYF,TGTGCCAGCAGTTACAGGGGGTGGTTATACGAGCAGTACTTC
.,TRBV15,TRBJ2-5,.,CATSTDHQETQYF,TGTGCCACCAGCACGGACCACCAAGAGACCCAGTACTTC
.,TRBV21-1,TRBJ1-3,once,CASSKERTGRIGNTIYF,TGTGCCAGCAGCAAAGAGAGGACAGGGAGAATAGGAAACACCATATATTTT
.,TRBV5-1,TRBJ2-2,.,CASSQFTGELFF,TGCGCCAGCAGTCAGTTCACCGGGGAGCTGTTTTTT
TRBD1,TRBV25-1,TRBJ1-2,.,CASSGPPAGGSGYTF,TGTGCCAGCTCCGGGCCCCCGGCAGGGGGCTCTGGCTACACCTTC
TRBD2,TRBV27,TRBJ2-3,.,CASSLVSGHRYTDTQYF,TGTGCCAGCAGTTTGGTTAGCGGGCACCGCTACACAGATACGCAGTATTTT